This T cell receptor beta chain was profiled in a study of shared clonotypes between healthy human individuals. Splitting of CD4+ cells produced CD45RA+ naive and CD45RA-negative memory subsets. The V gene lost 7 bases and the J gene lost 5 bases, with 11 bases spanning the gap. Per germline, CDR1 MNHNS and CDR2 SASEGT. The CDR3 has 13 residues. General study points: Clonotype sharing across donors was expected to vary with sequencing depth. The naive CD4 repertoires of several donors were compared, and about 5% of clonotypes were shared.

Each PCR replicate from the sorted subsets contained 200 to 250 ng DNA, which is around 30,000 T cell genomes. Generated by immunoSEQ multiplex PCR, the TCRdb table keeps only in-frame clones and is missing some. In the table there are over a million clones, roughly 98.5% of which are singletons. As to this clone: The antigen remains undetermined.

The chain carries TRBV6-1 and TRBJ1-4; no clear D. The sequenced sample consisted of naive CD4+ T cells sorted from blood. The subset: CD45RA+ positively selected. The source of this sequence is a young man in good health. The CDR3 is CASKISLNEKLFF. CDR3 bases: TGTGCCAGCAAAATCAGCCTAAATGAAAAACTGTTTTTT.